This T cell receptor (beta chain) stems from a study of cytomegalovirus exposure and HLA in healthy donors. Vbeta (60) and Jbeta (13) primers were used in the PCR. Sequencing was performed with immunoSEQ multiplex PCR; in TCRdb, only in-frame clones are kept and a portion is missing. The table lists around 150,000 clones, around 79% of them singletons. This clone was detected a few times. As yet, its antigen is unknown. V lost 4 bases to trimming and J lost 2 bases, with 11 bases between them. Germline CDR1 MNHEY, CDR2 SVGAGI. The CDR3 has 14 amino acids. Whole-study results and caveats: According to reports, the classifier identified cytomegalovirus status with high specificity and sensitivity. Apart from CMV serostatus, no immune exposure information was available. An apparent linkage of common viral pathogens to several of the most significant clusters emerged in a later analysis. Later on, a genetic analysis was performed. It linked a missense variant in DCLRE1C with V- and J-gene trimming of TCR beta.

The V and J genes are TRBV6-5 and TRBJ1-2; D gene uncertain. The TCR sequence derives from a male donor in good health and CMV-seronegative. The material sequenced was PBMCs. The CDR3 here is CASSSLTGNYGYTF. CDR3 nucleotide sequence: TGTGCCAGCAGTTCCCTGACCGGGAACTATGGCTACACCTTC.